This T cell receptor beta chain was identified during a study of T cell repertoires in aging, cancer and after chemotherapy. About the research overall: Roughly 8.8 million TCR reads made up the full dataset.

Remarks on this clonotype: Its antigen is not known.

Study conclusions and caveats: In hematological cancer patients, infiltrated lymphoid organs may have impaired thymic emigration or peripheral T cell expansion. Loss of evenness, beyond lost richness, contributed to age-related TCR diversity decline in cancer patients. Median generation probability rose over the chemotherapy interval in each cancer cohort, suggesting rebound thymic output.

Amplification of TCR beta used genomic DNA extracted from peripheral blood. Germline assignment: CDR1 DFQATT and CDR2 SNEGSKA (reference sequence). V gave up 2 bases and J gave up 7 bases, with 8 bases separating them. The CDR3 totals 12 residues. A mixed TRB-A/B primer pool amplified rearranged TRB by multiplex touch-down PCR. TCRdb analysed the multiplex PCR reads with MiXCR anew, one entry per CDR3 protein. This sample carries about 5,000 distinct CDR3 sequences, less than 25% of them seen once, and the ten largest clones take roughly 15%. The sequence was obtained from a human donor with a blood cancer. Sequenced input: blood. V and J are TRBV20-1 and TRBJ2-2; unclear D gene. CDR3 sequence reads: CSARSTDGELFF. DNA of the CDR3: TGCAGTGCTAGAAGCACCGACGGGGAGCTGTTTTTT.